This is a list of T cell receptor beta chains from one sample in a study of blood T cell repertoires in COVID-19. TCRdb keeps only in-frame clones here, not all; method: immunoSEQ multiplex PCR. The sample lists over 50,000 clones, roughly 77% seen once, with around 16% in the top ten. Sequences were obtained from peripheral blood. All receptors derive from a man older than 75 with acute or convalescent COVID-19. CDR3s include the opening cysteine and the closing phenylalanine or tryptophan. Fields, in order: V gene, clone size, D gene, J gene, CDR3 DNA, CDR3 protein. D genes are given only for firm matches. Some rows mark clone size as missing; the rest say once, few, many or name a class of expanded clone.

V: TRBV18
size: few
D: TRBD1
J: TRBJ2-3
DNA: TGTGCCAGCTCACCCCCGGGACAGGGGTTGGGTACGCAGTATTTT
CDR3: CASSPPGQGLGTQYF

V: TRBV28
size: NA
D: NA
J: TRBJ1-1
DNA: TGTGCCAGCAGTTTGGGGCAGACGAACACTGAAGCTTTCTTT
CDR3: CASSLGQTNTEAFF

V: TRBV19
size: NA
D: NA
J: TRBJ2-5
DNA: TGTGCCAGTAGTATCAACCAAGAGACCCAGTACTTC
CDR3: CASSINQETQYF

V: TRBV7-9
size: few
D: TRBD1
J: TRBJ2-7
DNA: TGTGCCAGCAGCGCCGGGACAGACTACGAGCAGTACTTC
CDR3: CASSAGTDYEQYF

V: TRBV5-6
size: NA
D: TRBD2
J: TRBJ2-7
DNA: TGTGCCCGCAGCTTGGGGCCTCGCGGGGGGGCTAGAGAGCAGTACTTC
CDR3: CARSLGPRGGAREQYF

V: TRBV19
size: NA
D: TRBD1
J: TRBJ1-5
DNA: TGTGCCACCGGACAGGGTGGACAGCCCCAGCATTTT
CDR3: CATGQGGQPQHF

V: TRBV28
size: NA
D: NA
J: TRBJ2-5
DNA: TGTGCCAGCAGACCTGGGTACAGGGCAACGTACCAAGAGACCCAGTACTTC
CDR3: CASRPGYRATYQETQYF

V: TRBV4-1
size: NA
D: NA
J: TRBJ2-2
DNA: TGCGCCAGCAGCCAAGTCGGGGGCGGGGGCCCGAACACCGGGGAGCTGTTTTTT
CDR3: CASSQVGGGGPNTGELFF

V: TRBV7-9
size: NA
D: TRBD2
J: TRBJ2-7
DNA: TGTGCCAGCAGCCACCCGGTGGTAGCGGGGGCCCAGTACTACGAGCAGTACTTC
CDR3: CASSHPVVAGAQYYEQYF

V: TRBV4-3
size: NA
D: TRBD1
J: TRBJ1-5
DNA: TGCGCCAGCAGCCAAGATTTGGGCAGGACAGGTAGCAATCAGCCCCAGCATTTT
CDR3: CASSQDLGRTGSNQPQHF

V: TRBV5-1
size: NA
D: NA
J: TRBJ2-2
DNA: TGCGCCAGCAGCACGACGGGACAGAACACCGGGGAGCTGTTTTTT
CDR3: CASSTTGQNTGELFF

V: TRBV6-5
size: few
D: TRBD1
J: TRBJ1-2
DNA: TGTGCCAGCAGCTCCTCCGGGACAGTCGTTGGCTACACCTTC
CDR3: CASSSSGTVVGYTF

V: TRBV6-5
size: NA
D: NA
J: TRBJ1-6
DNA: TGTGCCAGCAGCCGTTCGACAGCCTTATCACCCCTCCACTTT
CDR3: CASSRSTALSPLHF

V: TRBV6-1
size: NA
D: NA
J: TRBJ1-4
DNA: TGTGCCAGCAGTGAAGGTGGGACTAAGAATGAAAAACTGTTTTTT
CDR3: CASSEGGTKNEKLFF

V: TRBV19
size: NA
D: NA
J: TRBJ2-1
DNA: TGTGCCAGTAGTATAGCCACTAGCCTTACCTACAATGAGCAGTTCTTC
CDR3: CASSIATSLTYNEQFF

V: TRBV30
size: NA
D: NA
J: TRBJ2-2
DNA: TGTGCCTGGAGTGTTGGAGGGGCCGGGGAGCTGTTTTTT
CDR3: CAWSVGGAGELFF

V: TRBV18
size: NA
D: NA
J: TRBJ2-1
DNA: TGTGCCAGCTCACCGCAGGGTGCCAATGAGCAGTTCTTC
CDR3: CASSPQGANEQFF

V: TRBV11-3
size: NA
D: NA
J: TRBJ1-1
DNA: TGTGCCAGCAGCCCCTCCGCCGGGTCCCGGAAAGCTTTCTTT
CDR3: CASSPSAGSRKAFF

V: TRBV5-4
size: NA
D: TRBD1
J: TRBJ2-3
DNA: TGTGCCAGCAGCATAAGGACAGGGACAACAGATACGCAGTATTTT
CDR3: CASSIRTGTTDTQYF

V: TRBV4-1
size: NA
D: NA
J: TRBJ1-2
DNA: TGCGCCAGCAGCCAAGTGGGTCGTCGATTGGAGTCTGGCTACACCTTC
CDR3: CASSQVGRRLESGYTF

V: TRBV28
size: NA
D: NA
J: TRBJ2-1
DNA: TGTGCCAGCAGTTTAAGTTTGCAGCGCCAATTTGAGCAGTTCTTC
CDR3: CASSLSLQRQFEQFF

V: TRBV4-3
size: NA
D: NA
J: TRBJ1-1
DNA: TGCGCCAGCAGCTCACATCGGAACACTGAAGCTTTCTTT
CDR3: CASSSHRNTEAFF

V: TRBV15
size: NA
D: TRBD1
J: TRBJ2-5
DNA: TGTGCCACCACGCGGGACAGGGCTCAAGAGACCCAGTACTTC
CDR3: CATTRDRAQETQYF

V: TRBV5-1
size: NA
D: NA
J: TRBJ1-1
DNA: TGCGCCAGCAGCCTTGACAGCCAAGCTTTCTTT
CDR3: CASSLDSQAFF

V: TRBV18
size: NA
D: TRBD2
J: TRBJ2-3
DNA: TGTGCCAGCTCATCTAGCGGGAGGGCCGACACGCAGTATTTT
CDR3: CASSSSGRADTQYF

V: TRBV7-8
size: NA
D: NA
J: TRBJ1-5
DNA: TGTGCCAGCAGCTATCATAGGGGAAGCAATCAGCCCCAGCATTTT
CDR3: CASSYHRGSNQPQHF

V: TRBV20-1
size: NA
D: NA
J: TRBJ1-5
DNA: TGCAGTGCTAGTTCCCAGGGGAACAATCAGCCCCAGCATTTT
CDR3: CSASSQGNNQPQHF

V: TRBV6-5
size: NA
D: NA
J: TRBJ2-3
DNA: TGTGCCAGCAGCGTTGGGACTGGACATAATACGCAGTATTTT
CDR3: CASSVGTGHNTQYF

V: TRBV6-5
size: few
D: TRBD1
J: TRBJ2-7
DNA: TGTGCCAGCAGTCTCTACAGGGGGGCCTACGAGCAGTACTTC
CDR3: CASSLYRGAYEQYF

V: TRBV2
size: NA
D: NA
J: TRBJ2-5
DNA: TGTGCCAGCAGTGAACTTACGGGGGTGGAGACCCAGTACTTC
CDR3: CASSELTGVETQYF

V: TRBV21-1
size: NA
D: NA
J: TRBJ2-7
DNA: TGTGCCAGCAGCAAGCGGGGGGACGGACTTCCCTACGAGCAGTACTTC
CDR3: CASSKRGDGLPYEQYF

V: TRBV2
size: NA
D: TRBD1
J: TRBJ2-7
DNA: TGTGCCAGCAGCCGACAGGGCTACGAGCAGTACTTC
CDR3: CASSRQGYEQYF

V: TRBV16
size: NA
D: NA
J: TRBJ1-1
DNA: TGTGCCAGCACCAATAGTTGGAACACTGAAGCTTTCTTT
CDR3: CASTNSWNTEAFF

V: TRBV6-6
size: NA
D: NA
J: TRBJ2-2
DNA: TGTGCCGGACAGAGGGCGAACACCGGGGAGCTGTTTTTT
CDR3: CAGQRANTGELFF

V: TRBV7-2
size: NA
D: TRBD1
J: TRBJ2-7
DNA: TGTGCCAGCAGCTTAGGGGGACAGAGCACGGCCGAGCAGTACTTC
CDR3: CASSLGGQSTAEQYF

V: TRBV12-3/TRBV12-4
size: NA
D: NA
J: TRBJ2-7
DNA: TGTGCCAGCAGGACTGGGGCAGTCCACGAGCAGTACTTC
CDR3: CASRTGAVHEQYF

V: TRBV6-2/TRBV6-3
size: NA
D: NA
J: TRBJ2-1
DNA: TGTGCCAGCAGTTACTCCTTCAGGCGGGAAAACAATGAGCAGTTCTTC
CDR3: CASSYSFRRENNEQFF

V: TRBV5-5
size: NA
D: TRBD2
J: TRBJ2-7
DNA: TGTGCCAGCAGCTTGGGACTAGCGGGGGCCCGGACGTACGAGCAGTACTTC
CDR3: CASSLGLAGARTYEQYF

V: TRBV5-1
size: NA
D: NA
J: TRBJ2-6
DNA: TGCGCCAGCAGTTCCCAGGGGTCAGGGGCCAACGTCCTGACTTTC
CDR3: CASSSQGSGANVLTF

V: TRBV7-8
size: NA
D: NA
J: TRBJ2-7
DNA: TGTGCCAGCAGCAATACAGGGAACGAGCAGTACTTC
CDR3: CASSNTGNEQYF

V: TRBV7-9
size: NA
D: NA
J: TRBJ2-2
DNA: TGTGCCAGCAGCTTATGGACAGCCACCGGGGAGCTGTTTTTT
CDR3: CASSLWTATGELFF

V: TRBV24-1
size: NA
D: TRBD2
J: TRBJ2-5
DNA: TGTGCCACCAGTGACCCGAGGTCGGGGGGATCTCAAGAGACCCAGTACTTC
CDR3: CATSDPRSGGSQETQYF

V: TRBV12-3/TRBV12-4
size: NA
D: NA
J: TRBJ2-1
DNA: TGTGCCAGCAATACAAACCTTAACAATGAGCAGTTCTTC
CDR3: CASNTNLNNEQFF

V: TRBV7-2
size: NA
D: TRBD1
J: TRBJ1-2
DNA: TGTGCCAGCAGCCCCCGGGACAGGGTTTATGGCTACACCTTC
CDR3: CASSPRDRVYGYTF

V: TRBV7-6
size: few
D: NA
J: TRBJ2-7
DNA: TGTGCCAGCAGCTTACTTCCTAGCCAACTCTACGAGCAGTACTTC
CDR3: CASSLLPSQLYEQYF

V: TRBV7-9
size: NA
D: NA
J: TRBJ2-1
DNA: TGTGCCAGCAGCTCAGCCGGGGGCTACAATGAGCAGTTCTTC
CDR3: CASSSAGGYNEQFF

V: TRBV7-3
size: NA
D: TRBD2
J: TRBJ2-5
DNA: TGTGCCAGCAGCTCCGGACTAGCGATTCAAGAGACCCAGTACTTC
CDR3: CASSSGLAIQETQYF

V: TRBV2
size: NA
D: NA
J: TRBJ2-7
DNA: TGTGCCAGCAGTGAAATGCCAGGAAGGTCCTACGAGCAGTACTTC
CDR3: CASSEMPGRSYEQYF

V: TRBV25-1
size: NA
D: TRBD2
J: TRBJ2-2
DNA: TGTGCCAGCGGTGCGGGACTATCGAACACCGGGGAGCTGTTTTTT
CDR3: CASGAGLSNTGELFF

V: TRBV11-2
size: NA
D: NA
J: TRBJ2-1
DNA: TGTGCCAGCAGTCTACAGGGCGATGAGCAGTTCTTC
CDR3: CASSLQGDEQFF

V: TRBV7-9
size: NA
D: TRBD1
J: TRBJ1-2
DNA: TGTGCCAGCAGCCTCCGGGACAGGGGCATCTATGGCTACACCTTC
CDR3: CASSLRDRGIYGYTF

V: TRBV6-2/TRBV6-3
size: NA
D: NA
J: TRBJ1-6
DNA: TGTGCCAGCAGTTCCGCACAGGGAGATTCACCCCTCCACTTT
CDR3: CASSSAQGDSPLHF

V: TRBV25-1
size: NA
D: TRBD2
J: TRBJ2-1
DNA: TGTGCCAGCAGTGAAACTAGCGGGAGAACTTACAATGAGCAGTTCTTC
CDR3: CASSETSGRTYNEQFF